These T cell receptor beta chains were read from a single sample in a study of T cells in localized non-small cell lung cancer. Sequencing used immunoSEQ multiplex PCR; TCRdb keeps in-frame clones, though not all of them. The sample records more than 50,000 clones, approximately 83% being singletons. This sample comprised peripheral blood, obtained before any cancer treatment. The receptor source for this set is a female donor over 55 with stage II squamous cell lung carcinoma. CDR3s include the opening cysteine and the closing phenylalanine or tryptophan. D genes are given only for firm matches. Size is stated for part of the rows, as once, few or many counts, or as a class when the clone is expanded.

j_call: TRBJ2-1; d_call: NA; v_call: TRBV5-1; clone_size: NA; cdr3_nt: TGCGCCAGCAGCTTGGTAGGAGACTCCTACAATGAGCAGTTCTTC; cdr3_aa: CASSLVGDSYNEQFF
j_call: TRBJ1-2; d_call: NA; v_call: TRBV6-5; clone_size: NA; cdr3_nt: TGTGCCAGCAGTTACTCTAAGAACAGCCTTTATGGCTACACCTTC; cdr3_aa: CASSYSKNSLYGYTF
j_call: TRBJ1-4; d_call: TRBD1; v_call: TRBV6-1; clone_size: NA; cdr3_nt: TGTGCCAGCAGTGAACCCGGGACAGGGTTTTTCACTAATGAAAAACTGTTTTTT; cdr3_aa: CASSEPGTGFFTNEKLFF
j_call: TRBJ1-2; d_call: NA; v_call: TRBV30; clone_size: NA; cdr3_nt: TGTGCCTGGAGTACCAGGGGTGGCTATGGCTACACCTTC; cdr3_aa: CAWSTRGGYGYTF
j_call: TRBJ1-2; d_call: TRBD1; v_call: TRBV7-9; clone_size: NA; cdr3_nt: TGTGCCAGCAGCTTAGCCCCGACAGGGCAGGGCTACACCTTC; cdr3_aa: CASSLAPTGQGYTF
j_call: TRBJ1-2; d_call: TRBD1; v_call: TRBV7-2; clone_size: NA; cdr3_nt: TGTGCCAGCAGCTTGGACAGGGTCTATGGCTACACCTTC; cdr3_aa: CASSLDRVYGYTF
j_call: TRBJ2-2; d_call: TRBD2; v_call: TRBV5-4; clone_size: NA; cdr3_nt: TGTGCCAGCAGCCCGGGGGGGCCAAACACCGGGGAGCTGTTTTTT; cdr3_aa: CASSPGGPNTGELFF
j_call: TRBJ1-2; d_call: NA; v_call: TRBV19; clone_size: NA; cdr3_nt: TGTGCCAGTAGTCCTAGCCCTTCTAACTATGGCTACACCTTC; cdr3_aa: CASSPSPSNYGYTF
j_call: TRBJ1-6; d_call: NA; v_call: TRBV5-8; clone_size: few; cdr3_nt: TGTGCCAGCAGCTTGGCCGGTAGGAATTCACCCCTCCACTTT; cdr3_aa: CASSLAGRNSPLHF
j_call: TRBJ1-5; d_call: TRBD1; v_call: TRBV30; clone_size: few; cdr3_nt: TGTGCCTGGAGCCCCGGTCAGGGGGGTAGCAATCAGCCCCAGCATTTT; cdr3_aa: CAWSPGQGGSNQPQHF
j_call: TRBJ1-2; d_call: TRBD1; v_call: TRBV9; clone_size: NA; cdr3_nt: TGTGCCAGCAGCGCCCAGGGGGTGGGTGGCTACACCTTC; cdr3_aa: CASSAQGVGGYTF
j_call: TRBJ1-1; d_call: TRBD1; v_call: TRBV5-1; clone_size: NA; cdr3_nt: TGCGCCAGCAGCCCCCTGGACAGGGGGCCCCCGAACACTGAAGCTTTCTTT; cdr3_aa: CASSPLDRGPPNTEAFF
j_call: TRBJ2-2; d_call: NA; v_call: TRBV2; clone_size: NA; cdr3_nt: TGTGCCAGCACCGTAGGACACAGGAACACCGGGGAGCTGTTTTTT; cdr3_aa: CASTVGHRNTGELFF
j_call: TRBJ1-1; d_call: TRBD1; v_call: TRBV7-9; clone_size: NA; cdr3_nt: TGTGCCAGCAGCGGAAAAGGGGGGACAGCGAACACTGAAGCTTTCTTT; cdr3_aa: CASSGKGGTANTEAFF
j_call: TRBJ2-5; d_call: NA; v_call: TRBV6-6; clone_size: NA; cdr3_nt: TGTGCCAGCCGGGGGGCTGTAGAGACCCAGTACTTC; cdr3_aa: CASRGAVETQYF
j_call: TRBJ2-3; d_call: NA; v_call: TRBV7-3; clone_size: NA; cdr3_nt: TGTGCCAGCAGTCCGTCACACACCACAGATACGCAGTATTTT; cdr3_aa: CASSPSHTTDTQYF
j_call: TRBJ1-6; d_call: NA; v_call: TRBV9; clone_size: NA; cdr3_nt: TGTGCCAGCAGCCCCTTTGAGGCCTATAATTCACCCCTCCACTTT; cdr3_aa: CASSPFEAYNSPLHF
j_call: TRBJ1-6; d_call: NA; v_call: TRBV5-8; clone_size: NA; cdr3_nt: TGTGCCAGCAGCTCTGGGGGGACGCTCTGGGGTTCACCCCTCCACTTT; cdr3_aa: CASSSGGTLWGSPLHF
j_call: TRBJ2-7; d_call: NA; v_call: TRBV19; clone_size: NA; cdr3_nt: TGTGCCAGTAGTATAGCCCGGCGGGGCGTCCGTGCCTACGAGCAGTACTTC; cdr3_aa: CASSIARRGVRAYEQYF
j_call: TRBJ1-2; d_call: NA; v_call: TRBV6-5; clone_size: NA; cdr3_nt: TGTGCCAGCACCCTCGGACGACTCGGCGGGGGAGGCTACACCTTC; cdr3_aa: CASTLGRLGGGGYTF
j_call: TRBJ1-5; d_call: NA; v_call: TRBV6-5; clone_size: NA; cdr3_nt: TGTGCCAGCAGTTACGCGGCAGGGTCGGATCAGCCCCAGCATTTT; cdr3_aa: CASSYAAGSDQPQHF
j_call: TRBJ1-2; d_call: NA; v_call: TRBV5-1; clone_size: NA; cdr3_nt: TGCGCCAGCAGCCCCCCGGGACCGGGCGGCTACACCTTC; cdr3_aa: CASSPPGPGGYTF
j_call: TRBJ1-6; d_call: NA; v_call: TRBV30; clone_size: NA; cdr3_nt: TGTGCCTGGAGTCTACAGGTGAATTCACCCCTCCACTTT; cdr3_aa: CAWSLQVNSPLHF
j_call: TRBJ1-2; d_call: NA; v_call: TRBV19; clone_size: few; cdr3_nt: TGTGCCAGTAGTTACTGGGAAGAAGGCTACACCTTC; cdr3_aa: CASSYWEEGYTF
j_call: TRBJ1-4; d_call: TRBD1; v_call: TRBV6-5; clone_size: NA; cdr3_nt: TGTGCCAGCAGTTCTCCCCGGGACAGGGGTAATGAAAAACTGTTTTTT; cdr3_aa: CASSSPRDRGNEKLFF
j_call: TRBJ2-7; d_call: NA; v_call: TRBV12-5; clone_size: NA; cdr3_nt: TGTGCTAGTGCCCCGGAGGGGGGGAGGCAGTACTTC; cdr3_aa: CASAPEGGRQYF
j_call: TRBJ1-1; d_call: NA; v_call: TRBV30; clone_size: NA; cdr3_nt: TGTGCCTGGGGACCCGGAGACACTGAAGCTTTCTTT; cdr3_aa: CAWGPGDTEAFF
j_call: TRBJ2-1; d_call: TRBD2; v_call: TRBV5-6; clone_size: NA; cdr3_nt: TGTGCCAGCAGCTCCCTAGCGGGGGGGAGTCGGGAGCAGTTCTTC; cdr3_aa: CASSSLAGGSREQFF
j_call: TRBJ2-1; d_call: TRBD1; v_call: TRBV14; clone_size: NA; cdr3_nt: TGTGCCAGCAGCCAATTAACAGGGGGCAATGAGCAGTTCTTC; cdr3_aa: CASSQLTGGNEQFF
j_call: TRBJ2-1; d_call: NA; v_call: TRBV11-2; clone_size: NA; cdr3_nt: TGTGCCAGCAGCGTGACGGGGGTAGGGGAGCAGTTCTTC; cdr3_aa: CASSVTGVGEQFF
j_call: TRBJ2-7; d_call: TRBD1; v_call: TRBV7-9; clone_size: NA; cdr3_nt: TGTGCCAGCAGCGCCGTGGACAGGGCTTACGAGCAGTACTTC; cdr3_aa: CASSAVDRAYEQYF
j_call: TRBJ2-2; d_call: NA; v_call: TRBV7-9; clone_size: few; cdr3_nt: TGTGCCAGCAGCTTACCCCCCCGATTGGCGGGTCGCACCGGGGAGCTGTTTTTT; cdr3_aa: CASSLPPRLAGRTGELFF
j_call: TRBJ2-3; d_call: TRBD2; v_call: TRBV7-2; clone_size: NA; cdr3_nt: TGTGCCAGCAGCCCAGCGGGGGGAACGCAGTATTTT; cdr3_aa: CASSPAGGTQYF
j_call: TRBJ2-2; d_call: TRBD1; v_call: TRBV5-4; clone_size: NA; cdr3_nt: TGTGCCAGCAGCTGGGGACAGGGGAACACCGGGGAGCTGTTTTTT; cdr3_aa: CASSWGQGNTGELFF
j_call: TRBJ2-5; d_call: NA; v_call: TRBV6-6; clone_size: NA; cdr3_nt: TGTGCCAGCAGTTACGGGGGCCAGGAGACCCAGTACTTC; cdr3_aa: CASSYGGQETQYF
j_call: TRBJ2-3; d_call: NA; v_call: TRBV5-1; clone_size: NA; cdr3_nt: TGCGCCAGCAGCCCGTCCCCGACTCCAGGGGTGAGCACAGATACGCAGTATTTT; cdr3_aa: CASSPSPTPGVSTDTQYF
j_call: TRBJ2-7; d_call: TRBD1; v_call: TRBV7-3; clone_size: NA; cdr3_nt: TGTGCCAGCAGCTCGACAGGGTCGTGGGAGCAGTACTTC; cdr3_aa: CASSSTGSWEQYF
j_call: TRBJ2-5; d_call: TRBD1; v_call: TRBV6-1; clone_size: NA; cdr3_nt: TGTGCCAGCAGTGGGACAGGCCTCCTGGGTGAGACCCAGTACTTC; cdr3_aa: CASSGTGLLGETQYF
j_call: TRBJ1-2; d_call: NA; v_call: TRBV27; clone_size: few; cdr3_nt: TGTGCCAGCAGTTTCAACACTAACTATGGCTACACCTTC; cdr3_aa: CASSFNTNYGYTF
j_call: TRBJ2-7; d_call: NA; v_call: TRBV1; clone_size: NA; cdr3_nt: TGCACCAGCAGCCAAGGGGAGGCCCTAGCGGGGGGGCCCTACGAGCAGTACTTC; cdr3_aa: CTSSQGEALAGGPYEQYF
j_call: TRBJ1-2; d_call: TRBD1; v_call: TRBV7-2; clone_size: NA; cdr3_nt: TGTGCCAGCAGCCGACAGGGGACTAACTATGGCTACACCTTC; cdr3_aa: CASSRQGTNYGYTF
j_call: TRBJ1-1; d_call: NA; v_call: TRBV18; clone_size: NA; cdr3_nt: TGTGCCAGCTCACCACGGCTGCAGGCGGGTAACACTGAAGCTTTCTTT; cdr3_aa: CASSPRLQAGNTEAFF
j_call: TRBJ2-2; d_call: NA; v_call: TRBV18; clone_size: NA; cdr3_nt: TGTGCCAGCTCACCACCCGGAAGGGGAAACACCGGGGAGCTGTTTTTT; cdr3_aa: CASSPPGRGNTGELFF
j_call: TRBJ2-1; d_call: NA; v_call: TRBV6-6; clone_size: NA; cdr3_nt: TGTGCCAGCAGTTATATGGGGGGCAATGAGCAGTTCTTC; cdr3_aa: CASSYMGGNEQFF
j_call: TRBJ1-5; d_call: NA; v_call: TRBV25-1; clone_size: NA; cdr3_nt: TGTGCCAGCAGTGAAATTGGTAATCAGCCCCAGCATTTT; cdr3_aa: CASSEIGNQPQHF
j_call: TRBJ1-1; d_call: NA; v_call: TRBV6-1; clone_size: NA; cdr3_nt: TGTGCCAGCAGTGTGGGCAGATTGAACACTGAAGCTTTCTTT; cdr3_aa: CASSVGRLNTEAFF